This T cell receptor beta chain was observed in a study of blood T cell repertoires in COVID-19 (dated by TCRdb to the early 2020s). For the study in its entirety: Samples covering the acute and convalescent phases of COVID-19 were provided by collaborators in the United States, Italy and Spain. A de-identified subject ID, COVID-19 status, age in years and sex were almost always included in the sample metadata. The samples were drawn from two sources: the first 160 participants of the ongoing ImmuneRACE study, and 950 to 1,500 subjects contributed by 6 global collaborators. Deeply sampled blood TCRbeta repertoires from subjects exposed to, actively infected with, or recovered from COVID-19 were included in the dataset. The material from the prospective study consisted of cDNA or gDNA derived from T cells, B-cell-depleted T cells, or PBMCs. Where available, HLA class I and class II types were obtained from metadata supplied by the sample provider rather than from assay-based typing. The repertoires were released in a freely available public database meant as a resource for research on the immune response to SARS-CoV-2.

V lost 4 bases and J lost 4 bases, and the count of bases not matched to a germline gene is 6. From the cysteine through the phenylalanine, the CDR3 covers 15 amino acids. Only the CDR3 DNA is retained, 45 bases long and in frame from the first base. From the germline V gene, CDR1 is MGHDK and CDR2 is SYGVNS. The full study reports these points: How much clinical and demographic metadata was included differed by source and by participant, and the metadata was provided uncurated.

The immunoSEQ Assay, a bias-controlled multiplex PCR, was used to amplify TCRbeta CDR3 regions from genomic DNA. For the original study's pipeline: Nucleated cell counts per sample were estimated from amplification of reference gene primers within the assay. To quantify the absolute abundance of each unique TCRbeta CDR3 rearrangement, sequence reads were collapsed and filtered. Productive Simpson clonality was computed per sample as the square root of Simpson's diversity index over productive rearrangements. TCRdb re-hosts the immuneACCESS table, in-frame sequences only. Its copies lack some clones; in the studies checked, an unresolved V gene accounts for under half of them, and the cause for the rest is not known. The DNA was the basis for D and trimming; V, J and clone size are from that table. The table for this sample lists about 280,000 clones; almost 85% of them were counted only once. The ten biggest clones cover less than 6.5% of the sample.

Whole blood was collected in K2EDTA tubes by collaborating institutions according to the institutions' own protocols. For TCRbeta analysis, collaborators shipped samples in one of three forms: frozen whole blood, isolated PBMCs, or DNA extracted from either of those sample types. Worth noting for this clone: This clone's antigen is unknown. No much larger clone is present one base from it, and per-base qualities are unavailable.

The sequenced sample consisted of peripheral blood. The chain is encoded by TRBV25-1 joined to TRBJ2-1, with TRBD2 matching 8 junction bases. The TCR was taken from a man in his forties or fifties with active or convalescent COVID-19. In nucleotides, the sequence is TGTGCCAGCAGTGCCGGATCGGGGGGGTACAATGAGCAGTTCTTC. Its protein reads: CASSAGSGGYNEQFF.